This TCR beta chain was identified during a study of T cells in localized non-small cell lung cancer. Sequencing was performed with immunoSEQ multiplex PCR; in TCRdb, only in-frame clones are kept and a portion is missing. The data show over 1,500 clones, about 31% seen once. In this sample, this clone turned up a few times. In germline, CDR1 is SGHNT, CDR2 YENEEA. The CDR3 totals 15 residues. The V and J ends lost 7 bases and 2 bases respectively, with 15 bases between them. The input for sequencing was normal lung tissue next to the tumor, taken before any cancer treatment. This TCR came from a male donor aged 60 or over with stage II squamous cell lung carcinoma. The rearrangement joins TRBV11-3 to TRBJ1-5; D remains unclear. CDR3 in DNA: TGTGCCAGCACCCAAAGCACAGAGCGCAATCAGCCCCAGCATTTT. Protein product: CASTQSTERNQPQHF.